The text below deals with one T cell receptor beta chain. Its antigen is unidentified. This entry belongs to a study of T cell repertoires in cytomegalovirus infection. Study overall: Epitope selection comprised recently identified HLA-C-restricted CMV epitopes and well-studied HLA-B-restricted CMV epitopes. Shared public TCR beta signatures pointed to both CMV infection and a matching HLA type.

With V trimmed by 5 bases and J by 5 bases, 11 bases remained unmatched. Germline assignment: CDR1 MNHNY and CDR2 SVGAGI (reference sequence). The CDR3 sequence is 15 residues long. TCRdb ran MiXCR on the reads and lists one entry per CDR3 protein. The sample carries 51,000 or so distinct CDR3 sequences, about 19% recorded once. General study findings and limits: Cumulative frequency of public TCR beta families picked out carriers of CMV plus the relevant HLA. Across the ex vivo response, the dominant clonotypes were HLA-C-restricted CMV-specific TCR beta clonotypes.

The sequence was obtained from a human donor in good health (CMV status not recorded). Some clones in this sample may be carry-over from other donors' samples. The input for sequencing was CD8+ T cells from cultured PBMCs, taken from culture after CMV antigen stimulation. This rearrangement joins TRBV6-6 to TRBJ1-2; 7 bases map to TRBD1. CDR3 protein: CASSETGLSEYGYTF. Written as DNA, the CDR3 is TGTGCCAGCAGTGAGACAGGGCTTTCCGAGTATGGCTACACCTTC.